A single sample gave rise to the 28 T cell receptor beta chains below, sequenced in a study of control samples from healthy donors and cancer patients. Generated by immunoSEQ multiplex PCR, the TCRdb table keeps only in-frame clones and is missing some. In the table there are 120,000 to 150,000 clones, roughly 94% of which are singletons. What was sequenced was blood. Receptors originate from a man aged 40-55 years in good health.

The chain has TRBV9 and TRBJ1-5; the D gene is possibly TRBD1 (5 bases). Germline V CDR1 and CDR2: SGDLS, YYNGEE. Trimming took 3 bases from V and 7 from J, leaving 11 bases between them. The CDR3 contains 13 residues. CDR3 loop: CASSALEGQPQHF. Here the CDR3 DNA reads TGTGCCAGCAGCGCTCTCGAGGGGCAGCCCCAGCATTTT.

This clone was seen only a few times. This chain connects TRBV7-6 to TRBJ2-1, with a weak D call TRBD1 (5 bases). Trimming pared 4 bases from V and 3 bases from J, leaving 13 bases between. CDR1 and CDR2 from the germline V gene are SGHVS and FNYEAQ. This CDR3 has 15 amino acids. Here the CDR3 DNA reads TGTGCCAGCAGCTCAGGGCCCACAGGCTACAATGAGCAGTTCTTC. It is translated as CASSSGPTGYNEQFF. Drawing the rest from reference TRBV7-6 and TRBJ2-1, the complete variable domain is GAGVSQSPRYKVTKRGQDVALRCDPISGHVSLYWYRQALGQGPEFLTYFNYEAQQDKSGLPNDRFSAERPEGSISTLTIQRTEQRDSAMYRCASSSGPTGYNEQFFGPGTRLTVL.

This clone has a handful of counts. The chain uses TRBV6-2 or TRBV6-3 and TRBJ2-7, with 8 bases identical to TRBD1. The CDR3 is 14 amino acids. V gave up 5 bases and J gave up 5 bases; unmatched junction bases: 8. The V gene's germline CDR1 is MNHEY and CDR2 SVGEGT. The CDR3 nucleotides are TGTGCCAGCAGTACACCTTCAGGGGGCCACGAGCAGTACTTC. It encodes CASSTPSGGHEQYF.

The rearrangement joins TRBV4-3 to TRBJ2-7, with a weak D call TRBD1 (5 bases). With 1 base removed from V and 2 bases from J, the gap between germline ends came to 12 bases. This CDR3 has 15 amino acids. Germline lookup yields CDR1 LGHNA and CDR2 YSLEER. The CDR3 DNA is TGCGCCAGCAGCCAAGCACAGGCGGCCACCTACGAGCAGTACTTC. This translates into CASSQAQAATYEQYF.

Here the CDR3 reads CASSHLQGGGYTF. CDR3 DNA sequence: TGCGCCAGCAGCCACCTACAGGGGGGTGGCTACACCTTC. The chain employs TRBV4-3 and TRBJ1-2; 8 bases are a match to TRBD1. With 3 bases clipped from V and 7 bases from J, the junction kept 4 bases outside the gene matches. The CDR3 is 13 residues long. The germline gives CDR1 LGHNA, CDR2 YSLEER.

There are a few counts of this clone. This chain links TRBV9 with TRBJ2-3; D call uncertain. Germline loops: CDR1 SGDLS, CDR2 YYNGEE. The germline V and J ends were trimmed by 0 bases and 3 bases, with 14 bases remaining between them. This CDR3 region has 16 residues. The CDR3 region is CASSVGLGSSTDTQYF. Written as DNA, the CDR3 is TGTGCCAGCAGCGTAGGTTTAGGGTCAAGTACAGATACGCAGTATTTT.

CDR3 DNA sequence: TGTGCCAGCAGTTACTCTTTCGGGACAGGGACCTACGAGCAGTACTTC. It specifies CASSYSFGTGTYEQYF. The chain joins TRBV6-2 or TRBV6-3 to TRBJ2-7, with TRBD1 matching over 9 bases. V gave up 0 bases and J gave up 2 bases; unmatched junction bases: 5. The CDR3 is made up of 16 amino acids. Per germline, CDR1 MNHEY and CDR2 SVGEGT.

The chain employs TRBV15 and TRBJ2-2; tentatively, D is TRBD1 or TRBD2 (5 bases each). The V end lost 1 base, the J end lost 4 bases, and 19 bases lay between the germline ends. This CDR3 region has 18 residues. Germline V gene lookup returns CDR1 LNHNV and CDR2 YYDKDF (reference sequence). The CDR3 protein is CATSRVGSGPTLTGELFF. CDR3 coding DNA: TGTGCCACCAGCAGAGTGGGGTCGGGACCCACACTCACCGGGGAGCTGTTTTTT.

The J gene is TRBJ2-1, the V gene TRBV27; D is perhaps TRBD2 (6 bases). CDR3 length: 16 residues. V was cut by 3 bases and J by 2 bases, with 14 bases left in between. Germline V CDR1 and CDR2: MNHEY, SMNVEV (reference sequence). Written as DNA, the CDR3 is TGTGCCAGCAGTTTCCCCCGGGGAGGTGCCTACAATGAGCAGTTCTTC. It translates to CASSFPRGGAYNEQFF.

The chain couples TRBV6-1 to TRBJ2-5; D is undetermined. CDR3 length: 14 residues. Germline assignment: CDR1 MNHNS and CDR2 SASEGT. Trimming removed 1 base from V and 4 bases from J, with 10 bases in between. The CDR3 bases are TGTGCCAGCAGTGAAGAAATCGGATTAGAGACCCAGTACTTC. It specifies CASSEEIGLETQYF.

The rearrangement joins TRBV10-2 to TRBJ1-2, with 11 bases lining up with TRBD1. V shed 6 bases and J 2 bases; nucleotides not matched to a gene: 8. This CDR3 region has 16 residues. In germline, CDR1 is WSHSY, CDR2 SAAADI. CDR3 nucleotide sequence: TGCGCCAGCAGGGAAATAGGACAGGGGGCAAACTATGGCTACACCTTC. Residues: CASREIGQGANYGYTF.

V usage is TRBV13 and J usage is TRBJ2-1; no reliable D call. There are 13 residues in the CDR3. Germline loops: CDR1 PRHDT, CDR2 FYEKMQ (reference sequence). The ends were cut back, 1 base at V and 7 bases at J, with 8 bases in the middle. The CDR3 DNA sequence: TGTGCCAGCAGCTTAGAATTTGTGAATGAGCAGTTCTTC. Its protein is CASSLEFVNEQFF.

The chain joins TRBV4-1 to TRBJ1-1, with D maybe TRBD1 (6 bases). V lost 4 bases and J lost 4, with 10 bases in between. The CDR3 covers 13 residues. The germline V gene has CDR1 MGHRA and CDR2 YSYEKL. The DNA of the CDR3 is TGCGCCAGCAGCCGGGGGCCGTTCACTGAAGCTTTCTTT. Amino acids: CASSRGPFTEAFF.

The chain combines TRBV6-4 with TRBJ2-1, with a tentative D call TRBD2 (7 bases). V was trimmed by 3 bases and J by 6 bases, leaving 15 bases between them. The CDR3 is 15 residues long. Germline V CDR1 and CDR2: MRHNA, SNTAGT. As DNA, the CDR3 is TGTGCCAGCAGTGATCTCGGTGGGGGGGCCAATGAGCAGTTCTTC. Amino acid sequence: CASSDLGGGANEQFF.

The CDR3 region is CAWNPGQGFGGELFF. CDR3 coding DNA: TGTGCCTGGAACCCGGGACAGGGGTTTGGCGGGGAGCTGTTTTTT. This chain connects TRBV30 to TRBJ2-2; 10 bases fit TRBD1. V dropped 4 bases and J dropped 7; count of bases not matched to a gene: 9. This CDR3 spans 15 amino acids. Per germline, CDR1 GTSNPN and CDR2 SVGIG (reference sequence).

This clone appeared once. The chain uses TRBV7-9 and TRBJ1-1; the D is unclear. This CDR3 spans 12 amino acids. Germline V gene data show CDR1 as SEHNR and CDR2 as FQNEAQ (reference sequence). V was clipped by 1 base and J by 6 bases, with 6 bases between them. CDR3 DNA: TGTGCCAGCAGCTTAGGGCCCGCTGAAGCTTTCTTT. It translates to CASSLGPAEAFF.

CDR3 sequence reads: CASSQVGGSPLHF. The CDR3, as DNA: TGTGCCAGCAGCCAAGTTGGCGGCTCACCCCTCCACTTT. This chain joins TRBV3-1 (or the pseudogene TRBV3-2) and TRBJ1-6; D not resolved. Trimming left V 1 base short and J 10 bases short, with 8 bases between. CDR1 is LGHDT and CDR2 is YNNKEL in the germline V gene (reference sequence). There are 13 residues in the CDR3.

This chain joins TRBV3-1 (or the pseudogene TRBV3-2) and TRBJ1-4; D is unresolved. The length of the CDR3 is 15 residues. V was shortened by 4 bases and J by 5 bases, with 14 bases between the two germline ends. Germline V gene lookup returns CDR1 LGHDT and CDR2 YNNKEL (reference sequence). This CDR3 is CASSPKRRINEKLFF. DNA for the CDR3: TGTGCCAGCAGCCCGAAACGACGGATCAATGAAAAACTGTTTTTT.

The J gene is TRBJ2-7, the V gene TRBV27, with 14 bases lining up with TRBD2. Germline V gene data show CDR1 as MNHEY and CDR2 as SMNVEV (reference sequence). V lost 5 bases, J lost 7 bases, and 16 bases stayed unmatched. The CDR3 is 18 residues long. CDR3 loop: CASSRLYRTSGRSDEQYF. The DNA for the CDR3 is TGTGCCAGCAGTCGACTCTACAGGACTAGCGGGAGGTCGGATGAGCAGTACTTC.

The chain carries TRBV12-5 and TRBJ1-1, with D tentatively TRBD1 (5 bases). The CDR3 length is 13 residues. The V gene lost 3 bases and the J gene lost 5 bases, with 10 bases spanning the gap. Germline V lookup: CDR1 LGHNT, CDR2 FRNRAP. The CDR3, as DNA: TGTGCTAGTGGTTTTGACAGTGGGACTGAAGCTTTCTTT. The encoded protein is CASGFDSGTEAFF.

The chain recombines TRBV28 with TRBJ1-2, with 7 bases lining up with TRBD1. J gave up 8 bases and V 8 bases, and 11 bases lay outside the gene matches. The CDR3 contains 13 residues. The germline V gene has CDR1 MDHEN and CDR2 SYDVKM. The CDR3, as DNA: TGTGCCAGCGGGCAGGGGGATTCTGGAGGCTACACCTTC. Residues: CASGQGDSGGYTF.

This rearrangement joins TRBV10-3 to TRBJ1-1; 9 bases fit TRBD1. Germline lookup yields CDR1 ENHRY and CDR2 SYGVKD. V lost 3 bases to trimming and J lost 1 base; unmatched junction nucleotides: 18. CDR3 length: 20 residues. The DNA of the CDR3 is TGTGCCATCAGTGACGACGCGAACACGGACAGGGGTTTGGGGAACACTGAAGCTTTCTTT. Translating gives CAISDDANTDRGLGNTEAFF.

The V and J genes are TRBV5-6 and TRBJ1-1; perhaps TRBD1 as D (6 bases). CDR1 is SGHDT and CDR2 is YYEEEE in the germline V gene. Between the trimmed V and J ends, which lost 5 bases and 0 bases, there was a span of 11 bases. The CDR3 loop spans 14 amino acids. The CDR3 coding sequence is TGTGCCAGCAGTAAATGGACAGTGAACACTGAAGCTTTCTTT. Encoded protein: CASSKWTVNTEAFF.

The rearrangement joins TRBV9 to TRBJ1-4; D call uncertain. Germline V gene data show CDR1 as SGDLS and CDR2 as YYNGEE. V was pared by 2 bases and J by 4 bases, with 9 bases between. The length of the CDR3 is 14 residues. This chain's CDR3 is CASSVETGNEKLFF. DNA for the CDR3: TGTGCCAGCAGCGTTGAGACCGGTAATGAAAAACTGTTTTTT.

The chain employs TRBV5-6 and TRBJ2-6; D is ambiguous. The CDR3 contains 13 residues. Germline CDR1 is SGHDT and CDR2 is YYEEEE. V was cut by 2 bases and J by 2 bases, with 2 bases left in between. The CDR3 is CASSFTGANVLTF. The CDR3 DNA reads TGTGCCAGCAGCTTTACTGGGGCCAACGTCCTGACTTTC.

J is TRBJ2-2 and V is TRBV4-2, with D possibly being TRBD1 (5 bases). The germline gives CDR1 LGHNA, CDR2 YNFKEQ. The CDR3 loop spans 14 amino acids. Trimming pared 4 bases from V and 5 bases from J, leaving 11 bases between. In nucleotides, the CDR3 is TGTGCCAGCAGCCTTGTGGCAGGGACCGGGGAGCTGTTTTTT. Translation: CASSLVAGTGELFF.

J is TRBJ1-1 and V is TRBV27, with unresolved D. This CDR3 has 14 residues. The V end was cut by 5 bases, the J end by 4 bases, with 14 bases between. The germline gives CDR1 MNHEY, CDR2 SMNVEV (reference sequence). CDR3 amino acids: CASSHPARLTEAFF. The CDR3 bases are TGTGCCAGCAGTCATCCTGCCCGTCTCACTGAAGCTTTCTTT.

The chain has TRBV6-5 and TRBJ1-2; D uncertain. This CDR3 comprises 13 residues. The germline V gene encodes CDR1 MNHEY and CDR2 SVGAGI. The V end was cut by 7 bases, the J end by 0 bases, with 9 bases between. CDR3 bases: TGTGCCAGCAAACAGACCCCTAACTATGGCTACACCTTC. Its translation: CASKQTPNYGYTF.